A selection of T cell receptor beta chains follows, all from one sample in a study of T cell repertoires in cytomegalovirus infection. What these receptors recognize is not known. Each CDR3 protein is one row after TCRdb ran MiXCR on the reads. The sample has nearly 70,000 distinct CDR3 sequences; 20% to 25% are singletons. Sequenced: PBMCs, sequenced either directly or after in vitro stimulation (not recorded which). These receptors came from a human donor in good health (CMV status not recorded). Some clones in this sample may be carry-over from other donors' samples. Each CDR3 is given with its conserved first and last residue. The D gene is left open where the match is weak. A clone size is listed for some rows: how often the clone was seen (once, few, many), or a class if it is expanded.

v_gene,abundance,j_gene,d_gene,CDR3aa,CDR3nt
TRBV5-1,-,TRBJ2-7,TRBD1,CASSFVGQANEQYF,TGCGCCAGCAGCTTTGTGGGACAGGCCAACGAGCAGTACTTC
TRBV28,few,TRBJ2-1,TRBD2,CASSPRTSATIDEQFF,TGTGCCAGCAGTCCCCGGACTAGCGCTACTATCGATGAGCAGTTCTTC
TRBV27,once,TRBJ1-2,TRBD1,CASSSLGTGTYGYTF,TGTGCCAGCAGTTCACTGGGGACAGGGACCTATGGCTACACCTTC
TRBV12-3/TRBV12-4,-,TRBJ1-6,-,CASSLRDTQPLHF,TGTGCCAGCAGTTTAAGGGACACTCAACCCCTCCACTTT
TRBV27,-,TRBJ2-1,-,CASRLKQGIGGNEQFF,TGTGCCAGCAGACTGAAACAGGGAATCGGGGGCAATGAGCAGTTCTTC
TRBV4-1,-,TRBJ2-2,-,CASSQEGRGNTGELFF,TGCGCCAGCAGCCAAGAAGGGCGGGGGAACACCGGGGAGCTGTTTTTT
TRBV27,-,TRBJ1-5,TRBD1,CASRYRGSNQPQHF,TGTGCCAGCAGATACAGGGGAAGCAATCAGCCCCAGCATTTT
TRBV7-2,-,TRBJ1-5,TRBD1,CASSMDRAMHQPQHF,TGTGCCAGCAGCATGGACAGGGCCATGCATCAGCCCCAGCATTTT
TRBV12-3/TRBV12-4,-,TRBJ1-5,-,CTSSLRIGGFSNQPQHF,TGTACCAGCAGTCTCCGAATCGGAGGGTTTAGCAATCAGCCCCAGCATTTT
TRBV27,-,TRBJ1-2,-,CASSSPQGYGYTF,TGTGCCAGCAGTTCGCCCCAGGGCTATGGCTACACCTTC
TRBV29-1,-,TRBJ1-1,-,CSTLTRAFEAFF,TGCAGCACTTTAACAAGGGCATTTGAAGCTTTCTTT
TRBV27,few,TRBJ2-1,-,CASRPQGSPNEQFF,TGTGCCAGCAGACCCCAGGGTTCCCCCAATGAGCAGTTCTTC
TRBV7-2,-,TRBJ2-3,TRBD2,CASSYPREGWDAPFF,TGTGCCAGCAGCTACCCACGGGAGGGTTGGGATGCGCCGTTTTTT
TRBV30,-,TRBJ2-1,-,CAWSVYTTSREQFF,TGTGCCTGGAGTGTTTATACAACTAGTCGTGAGCAGTTCTTC
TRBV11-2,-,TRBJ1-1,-,CASSTPTNTEAFF,TGTGCCAGCAGCACGCCGACGAACACTGAAGCTTTCTTT
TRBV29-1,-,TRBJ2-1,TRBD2,CSVKEREHYNEQFF,TGCAGCGTTAAGGAGCGGGAGCACTACAATGAGCAGTTCTTC
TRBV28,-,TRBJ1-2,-,CASSLLGVDGYTF,TGTGCCAGCAGTTTATTAGGGGTTGATGGCTACACCTTC
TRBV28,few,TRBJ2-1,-,CASSKLAVVNNEQFF,TGTGCCAGCAGTAAACTAGCCGTTGTAAACAATGAGCAGTTCTTC
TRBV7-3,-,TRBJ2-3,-,CASSSSVSTDTQYF,TGTGCCAGCAGCTCTAGCGTTAGCACAGATACGCAGTATTTT
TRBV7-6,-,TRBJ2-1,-,CASSLAGVNEQFF,TGTGCCAGCAGCTTAGCGGGCGTCAATGAGCAGTTCTTC
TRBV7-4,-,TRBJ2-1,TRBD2,CASSLGGGSPTTSEQFF,TGTGCCAGCAGCTTAGGGGGCGGGAGCCCTACAACGAGTGAGCAGTTCTTC
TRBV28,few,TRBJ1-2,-,CATRTGPTHGYTF,TGTGCCACCCGAACAGGTCCAACTCATGGCTACACCTTC
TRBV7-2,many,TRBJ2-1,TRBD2,CASSPAAGADNEQFF,TGTGCCAGCAGCCCAGCAGCGGGAGCCGACAATGAGCAGTTCTTC
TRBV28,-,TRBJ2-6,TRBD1,CASTGTALSGANVLTF,TGTGCCAGCACCGGGACAGCCCTTTCTGGGGCCAACGTCCTGACTTTC
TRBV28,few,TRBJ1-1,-,CASVSGALDTEAFF,TGTGCCAGCGTCTCGGGGGCGCTTGACACTGAAGCTTTCTTT
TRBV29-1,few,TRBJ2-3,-,CSVAGGQGQTDTQYF,TGCAGCGTCGCGGGGGGACAGGGCCAGACAGATACGCAGTATTTT
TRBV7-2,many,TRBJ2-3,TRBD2,CASSLFAREGSGTQYF,TGTGCCAGCAGCTTATTTGCGCGGGAGGGCAGTGGTACGCAGTATTTT
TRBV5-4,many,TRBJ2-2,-,CASSGPTRNTGELFF,TGTGCCAGCAGCGGACCCACAAGGAACACCGGGGAGCTGTTTTTT
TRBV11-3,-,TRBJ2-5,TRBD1,CASSFRTGEETQYF,TGTGCCAGCAGTTTTCGAACAGGGGAAGAGACCCAGTACTTC
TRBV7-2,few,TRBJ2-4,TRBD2,CASSLEGRADIQYF,TGTGCCAGCAGCTTAGAGGGGAGGGCGGACATTCAGTACTTC
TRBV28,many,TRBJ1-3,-,CASSLSGAGNTIYF,TGTGCCAGCAGTTTATCTGGGGCTGGAAACACCATATATTTT
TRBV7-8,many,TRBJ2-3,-,CASSLAGGGHTDTQYF,TGTGCCAGCAGCTTAGCAGGGGGGGGACACACAGATACGCAGTATTTT
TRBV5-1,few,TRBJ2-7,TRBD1,CASSSGQGGSEQYF,TGCGCCAGCAGCAGCGGACAGGGAGGATCGGAGCAGTACTTC
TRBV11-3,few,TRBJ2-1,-,CASSLFSNEQFF,TGTGCCAGCAGCTTATTCAGCAATGAGCAGTTCTTC
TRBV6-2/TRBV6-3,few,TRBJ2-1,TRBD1,CASSNRDRERGRSYNEQFF,TGTGCCAGCAGTAACCGGGACAGGGAAAGGGGTCGGTCCTACAATGAGCAGTTCTTC
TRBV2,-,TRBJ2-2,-,CASSTGPATGELFF,TGTGCCAGCAGTACAGGACCGGCCACCGGGGAGCTGTTTTTT
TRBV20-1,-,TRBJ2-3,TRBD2,CSARGQREGRGTDTQYF,TGCAGTGCTAGAGGCCAGCGGGAGGGCCGAGGGACAGATACGCAGTATTTT
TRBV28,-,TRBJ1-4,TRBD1,CASRPGQGAEKLFF,TGTGCCAGCAGGCCGGGACAGGGGGCGGAAAAACTGTTTTTT
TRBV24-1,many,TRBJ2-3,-,CATSDLRNGGDTQYF,TGTGCCACCAGTGATTTAAGGAACGGTGGAGATACGCAGTATTTT
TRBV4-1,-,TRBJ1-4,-,CASSQAGRINEKLFF,TGCGCCAGCAGCCAAGCGGGACGTATTAATGAAAAACTGTTTTTT
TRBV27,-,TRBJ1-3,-,CASSLSRDPSPISGNTIYF,TGTGCCAGCAGTTTATCCCGGGACCCATCTCCCATCTCTGGAAACACCATATATTTT
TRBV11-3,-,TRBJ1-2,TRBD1,CASSLGQGVHYGYTF,TGTGCCAGCAGCTTGGGACAGGGGGTCCACTATGGCTACACCTTC
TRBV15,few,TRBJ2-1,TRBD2,CATSPSGTPNNEQFF,TGTGCCACCAGCCCTAGCGGGACTCCGAACAATGAGCAGTTCTTC
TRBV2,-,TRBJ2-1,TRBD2,CASRETSGRASYNEQFF,TGTGCCAGCAGGGAGACTAGCGGGAGGGCCTCCTACAATGAGCAGTTCTTC
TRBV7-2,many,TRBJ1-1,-,CASSFAGVGLGTEAFF,TGTGCCAGCAGCTTCGCAGGGGTCGGGTTGGGCACTGAAGCTTTCTTT
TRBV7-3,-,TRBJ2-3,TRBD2,CASSSPTSGGTDTQYF,TGTGCCAGCAGCTCTCCGACTAGCGGGGGGACAGATACGCAGTATTTT
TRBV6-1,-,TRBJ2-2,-,CASRQGGAVTGELFF,TGTGCCAGCAGACAGGGGGGGGCCGTCACCGGGGAGCTGTTTTTT
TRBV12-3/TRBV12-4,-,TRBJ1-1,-,CASSLVDGAEAFF,TGTGCCAGCAGTTTAGTGGATGGGGCTGAAGCTTTCTTT
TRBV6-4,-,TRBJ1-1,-,CASSDRANTEAFF,TGTGCCAGCAGTGACAGGGCGAACACTGAAGCTTTCTTT
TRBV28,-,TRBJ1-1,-,CASSARGAREAFF,TGTGCCAGCAGTGCCCGGGGGGCGAGGGAAGCTTTCTTT
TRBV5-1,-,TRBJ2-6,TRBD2,CASSLVAGGPSPGANVLTF,TGCGCCAGCAGCTTGGTAGCGGGAGGGCCAAGTCCCGGGGCCAACGTCCTGACTTTC
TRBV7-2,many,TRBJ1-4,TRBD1,CASSFRGPYEKLFF,TGTGCCAGCAGCTTCAGGGGGCCATATGAAAAACTGTTTTTT
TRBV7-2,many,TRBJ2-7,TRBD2,CASSLEGGVTYEQYF,TGTGCCAGCAGCTTAGAGGGAGGGGTCACCTACGAGCAGTACTTC
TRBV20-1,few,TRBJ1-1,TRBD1,CSASGTVNTEAFF,TGCAGTGCTAGTGGGACAGTGAACACTGAAGCTTTCTTT
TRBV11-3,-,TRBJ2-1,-,CASSLARGEQFF,TGTGCCAGCAGCTTAGCGAGGGGTGAGCAGTTCTTC
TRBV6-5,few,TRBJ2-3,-,CASTTPRGNTQYF,TGTGCCAGCACGACGCCGAGGGGTAATACGCAGTATTTT
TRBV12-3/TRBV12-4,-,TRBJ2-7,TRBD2,CASSPLISGTYEQYF,TGTGCCAGCAGTCCTCTAATTAGCGGGACCTACGAGCAGTACTTC
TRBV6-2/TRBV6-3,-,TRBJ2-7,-,CASSYSFQLIEQYF,TGTGCCAGCAGTTACTCGTTCCAGCTAATTGAGCAGTACTTC
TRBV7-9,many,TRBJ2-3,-,CASSLVSVTSTDTQYF,TGTGCCAGCAGCTTAGTATCGGTCACTAGCACAGATACGCAGTATTTT